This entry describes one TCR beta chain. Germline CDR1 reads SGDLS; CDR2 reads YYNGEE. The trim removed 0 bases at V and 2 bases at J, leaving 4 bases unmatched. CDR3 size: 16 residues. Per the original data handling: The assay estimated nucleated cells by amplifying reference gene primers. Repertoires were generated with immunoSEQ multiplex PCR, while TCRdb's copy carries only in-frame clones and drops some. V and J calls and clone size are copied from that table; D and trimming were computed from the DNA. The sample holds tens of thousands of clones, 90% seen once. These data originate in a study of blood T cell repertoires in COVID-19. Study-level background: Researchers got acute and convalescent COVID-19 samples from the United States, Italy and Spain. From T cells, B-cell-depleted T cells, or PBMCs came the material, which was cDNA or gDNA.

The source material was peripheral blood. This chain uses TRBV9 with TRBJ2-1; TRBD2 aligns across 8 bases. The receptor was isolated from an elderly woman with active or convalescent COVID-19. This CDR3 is CASSVGQRGTYNEQFF. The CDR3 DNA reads TGTGCCAGCAGCGTAGGGCAGCGGGGGACCTACAATGAGCAGTTCTTC.